Shown below are 16 T cell receptor beta chains from a single sample sequenced in a study of Ad26.COV2.S vaccination and SARS-CoV-2 variants (dated by TCRdb to about 2021). The library relied on the immunoSEQ multiplex PCR assay. What TCRdb holds here is the immuneACCESS table cut down to in-frame rearrangements. Part of the clones is not present; checked against another copy, under half of the missing clones reflect an unresolved V gene, and the others are unexplained. For this sample the table gives 300,000 to 450,000 clones, of which 70% to 90% were detected only once. Around 3.3% of the sample lies in the top ten. The meaning of the sample's treatment or condition label: some 19 received Ad26.COV2.S at low or high dose, single or two shots; about 5 received placebo; per-sample allocation not given. Repertoires of vaccine and placebo recipients were sequenced from samples collected on day 63 after the first injection.

The specimen was peripheral blood, collected in a trial of Ad26.COV2.S vaccine versus placebo. These receptor sequences come from a person between 18 and 59 years old who received the Ad26.COV2.S COVID-19 vaccine or a placebo.

The chain combines TRBV19 with TRBJ1-2; tentatively, D is TRBD1 (5 bases). CDR1 and CDR2 (germline): LNHDA, SQIVND (reference sequence). The length of the CDR3 is 14 residues. V lost 6 bases to trimming and J lost 7 bases, with 18 bases between them. Here the CDR3 DNA reads TGTGCCAGTAGCGGGACTGCCACCACGTCTGGCTACACCTTC. This gives the protein CASSGTATTSGYTF.

The chain joins TRBV19 to TRBJ2-2, with 12 bases that match TRBD2. V lost 4 bases to trimming and J lost 6 bases; unmatched junction nucleotides: 15. In germline, CDR1 is LNHDA, CDR2 SQIVND (reference sequence). The CDR3 runs to 19 residues. The CDR3 here is CASSTHQLAGGFFPGELFF. The CDR3 DNA reads as TGTGCCAGTAGTACCCACCAACTAGCGGGAGGTTTTTTCCCCGGGGAGCTGTTTTTT.

This chain links TRBV2 with TRBJ1-2; D gene unclear. V was cut by 5 bases and J by 0 bases, with 10 bases left in between. CDR1 and CDR2 from the germline V gene are SNHLY and FYNNEI. There are 14 residues in the CDR3. Here the CDR3 reads CASSPAHTNYGYTF. The CDR3 nucleotides read TGTGCCAGCAGTCCAGCACACACTAACTATGGCTACACCTTC.

The chain uses TRBV18 and TRBJ2-4; possible D gene TRBD1, 6 bases. The length of the CDR3 is 16 residues. In germline, CDR1 is KGHSH, CDR2 LQKENI. With 0 bases removed from V and 0 bases from J, the gap between germline ends came to 9 bases. Here the CDR3 DNA reads TGTGCCAGCTCACCACCGGGGGCACTAGCCAAAAACATTCAGTACTTC. Its protein is CASSPPGALAKNIQYF.

The rearrangement joins TRBV27 to TRBJ1-4; D gene uncertain. V shed 1 base and J shed 8 bases, with 8 bases lying between them. The germline CDR1 and CDR2 sequences are MNHEY and SMNVEV (reference sequence). The CDR3 totals 13 residues. Here the CDR3 DNA reads TGTGCCAGCAGTTTATTATTAAGAGAAAAACTGTTTTTT. Protein: CASSLLLREKLFF.

The CDR3 DNA reads as TGCGCCAGCAGGAGCGGCGATAGCGGGAGAAAAGAGACCCAGTACTTC. Translating it yields CASRSGDSGRKETQYF. V is TRBV5-1 and J is TRBJ2-5, with 9 bases aligning to TRBD2. V lost 5 bases, J lost 3 bases, and 11 bases stayed unmatched. The CDR3 is made up of 16 amino acids. CDR1 is SGHRS, CDR2 YFSETQ, per germline.

This clone was recorded once. The V and J genes are TRBV19 and TRBJ2-1; tentatively, D is TRBD2 (6 bases). V was shortened by 3 bases and J by 6 bases, with 18 bases between the two germline ends. The V gene's germline CDR1 is LNHDA and CDR2 SQIVND (reference sequence). CDR3 length equals 16 residues. CDR3 sequence (DNA): TGTGCCAGTAGTATCGCTAGGACTAACTCATTCAATGAGCAGTTCTTC. Amino acids: CASSIARTNSFNEQFF.

This sequence joins TRBV18 and TRBJ1-1; tentative D call: TRBD1 (5 bases). The CDR3 runs 17 residues. Germline V lookup: CDR1 KGHSH, CDR2 LQKENI. Trimming removed 2 bases from V and 0 bases from J, with 16 bases in between. CDR3 residues: CASSPAAGPGMNTEAFF. The CDR3 nucleotides read TGTGCCAGCTCACCAGCAGCAGGGCCGGGGATGAACACTGAAGCTTTCTTT.

J is TRBJ2-3 and V is TRBV7-6, with D possibly being TRBD1 or TRBD2 (5 bases each). The germline CDR1 and CDR2 sequences are SGHVS and FNYEAQ. The V gene lost 3 bases and the J gene lost 0 bases, with 7 bases spanning the gap. The CDR3 is made up of 14 amino acids. Written as DNA, the CDR3 is TGTGCCAGCAGCTTTGAGGGGAGCACAGATACGCAGTATTTT. It encodes CASSFEGSTDTQYF.

The chain links TRBV10-1 to TRBJ2-3; TRBD2 matches 7 bases. Trimming removed 0 bases from V and 1 base from J; junction bases left unmatched: 1. In germline, CDR1 is WNHNN, CDR2 SYGVQD (reference sequence). CDR3 length: 15 amino acids. This CDR3 is CASSESTSGTDTQYF. The CDR3 DNA reads as TGCGCCAGCAGTGAGTCAACTAGCGGCACAGATACGCAGTATTTT.

V is TRBV18 and J is TRBJ2-7; TRBD2 agrees at 9 bases. Germline values: CDR1 KGHSH, CDR2 LQKENI. J gave up 2 bases and V 6 bases, and 8 bases lay outside the gene matches. This CDR3 is 15 amino acids long. For the CDR3, the DNA is TGTGCCAGCTCGAGTTCTAGCGGGGCGACCTACGAGCAGTACTTC. It yields the protein CASSSSSGATYEQYF.

V is TRBV19 and J is TRBJ2-7; 9 bases are shared with TRBD1. The ends lost 5 bases at V and 3 bases at J; junction bases unmatched: 2. The CDR3 consists of 13 residues. Germline V lookup: CDR1 LNHDA, CDR2 SQIVND (reference sequence). CDR3 protein: CASSVDRGYEQYF. The CDR3 DNA reads as TGTGCCAGTAGTGTGGACAGGGGCTACGAGCAGTACTTC.

For the CDR3, the DNA is TGTGCCAGCAGCCCCTTCCTCGCCACCGGGGAGCTGTTTTTT. Its translation is CASSPFLATGELFF. The chain is built from TRBV5-4 and TRBJ2-2; D unresolved. CDR1 and CDR2 from the germline V gene are SGHNT and YYREEE (reference sequence). Trimming shortened V by 4 bases and J by 4 bases, and 11 bases separated the two germline ends. There are 14 residues in the CDR3.

The chain carries TRBV13 and TRBJ1-6; 7 bases are a match to TRBD1. The V segment lost 5 bases and the J segment 0 bases; nucleotides outside the gene matches: 7. CDR3 length: 17 residues. Germline V gene lookup returns CDR1 PRHDT and CDR2 FYEKMQ (reference sequence). The CDR3 loop reads CASSGRTGSSYNSPLHF. In nucleotides, the CDR3 is TGTGCCAGCAGCGGACGGACAGGCAGCTCCTATAATTCACCCCTCCACTTT.

This clone came up a few times. The same CDR3 also results from other DNA sequences found in this sample. The chain couples TRBV5-1 to TRBJ2-5, with D tentatively TRBD1 (5 bases). This CDR3 region has 14 residues. V lost 3 bases and J 2 bases, leaving 11 bases between the germline ends. Per germline, CDR1 SGHRS and CDR2 YFSETQ. The CDR3 DNA reads TGCGCCAGCAGCTCCGGACAACTACAAGAGACCCAGTACTTC. Its protein is CASSSGQLQETQYF.

V is TRBV10-3 and J is TRBJ2-5, with 8 bases fitting TRBD1. CDR3 size: 16 residues. The germline V gene has CDR1 ENHRY and CDR2 SYGVKD. Unmatched junction bases numbered 9, after V lost 2 bases and J lost 4 bases. The CDR3, as DNA: TGTGCCATCAGTGAGCCCGGACAGGGAGAAGGAGAGACCCAGTACTTC. Protein: CAISEPGQGEGETQYF.